The present T cell receptor beta chain was sequenced within a study of Ad26.COV2.S vaccination and SARS-CoV-2 variants. The germline V gene has CDR1 LGHDT and CDR2 YNNKEL (reference sequence). This CDR3 spans 11 amino acids. The V gene lost 4 bases and the J gene lost 8 bases, with 8 bases spanning the gap. Treatment denoted: around 19 received Ad26.COV2.S at low or high dose, single or two shots; 5 received placebo; per-sample allocation not given. Specimens were obtained on day 63 following the first vaccine or placebo injection. It was an adult aged 18-55 years in Boston who was the donor. The table lists this clone with a few counts. TCRdb's table, derived via immunoSEQ multiplex PCR, lists solely in-frame clones and lacks some. The top ten clones hold under 2% of a sample with about 410,000 clones, about 89% of them seen once.

The source material was peripheral blood, sampled in a trial of Ad26.COV2.S vaccine versus placebo. The chain recombines TRBV3-1 (or the pseudogene TRBV3-2) with TRBJ1-1, with D possibly matching TRBD1 (5 bases). This TCR was recovered from a person between 18 and 60 years old who received the Ad26.COV2.S COVID-19 vaccine or a placebo. The CDR3: CASSRAGEAFF. CDR3 DNA sequence: TGTGCCAGCAGCCGAGCAGGGGAAGCTTTCTTT.